These T cell receptor beta chains were read from a single sample in a study of shared clonotypes between healthy human individuals. The protocol was immunoSEQ multiplex PCR, while the TCRdb copy is restricted to in-frame clones and leaves out a portion. The data hold 2,500,000 or so clones, with about nine tenths observed a single time. The sequencing sample was made of naive CD4+ T cells from PBMCs. The receptors derive from a man in his late teens or twenties in good health. Some clones in this sample may be carry-over from other donors' samples. The CDR3 runs from the conserved cysteine through the conserved F or W. D genes are given only for firm matches. Clone size is not always given. Where it is, it says once, few, many or a class for expanded clones.

V: TRBV5-1
J: TRBJ1-4
D: NA
size: NA
DNA: TGCGCCAGCAGCTTCCGCCCATCGTCAGCCTATGATGAAAAACTGTTTTTT
CDR3: CASSFRPSSAYDEKLFF

V: TRBV9
J: TRBJ2-2
D: TRBD1
size: NA
DNA: TGTGCCAGCAGCGGGGGACAGTTATTCACCGGGGAGCTGTTTTTT
CDR3: CASSGGQLFTGELFF

V: TRBV2
J: TRBJ1-3
D: NA
size: once
DNA: TGTGCCAGCAGTAGGGAATTCTCTGGAAACACCATATATTTT
CDR3: CASSREFSGNTIYF

V: TRBV28
J: TRBJ2-5
D: NA
size: NA
DNA: TGTGCCAGCAGGCGACAGTTAAGGGAGACCCAGTACTTC
CDR3: CASRRQLRETQYF

V: TRBV28
J: TRBJ2-7
D: NA
size: NA
DNA: TGTGCCAGCAGTTTAATAAAGAGGGAGCAGTACTTC
CDR3: CASSLIKREQYF

V: TRBV9
J: TRBJ1-1
D: TRBD1
size: few
DNA: TGTGCCAGCAGCGTAACAGGGGGAAACACTGAAGCTTTCTTT
CDR3: CASSVTGGNTEAFF

V: TRBV2
J: TRBJ1-5
D: TRBD1
size: NA
DNA: TGTGCCAGCAGTAGACAGGGGGCGGATCAGCCCCAGCATTTT
CDR3: CASSRQGADQPQHF

V: TRBV5-6
J: TRBJ2-1
D: TRBD2
size: NA
DNA: TGTGCCAGCAGCCCACTTACTAGCGGAGGTTACAATGAGCAGTTCTTC
CDR3: CASSPLTSGGYNEQFF

V: TRBV4-3
J: TRBJ2-3
D: NA
size: NA
DNA: TGCGCCAGCAGCCAAGAAGCCTCAAGCACAGATACGCAGTATTTT
CDR3: CASSQEASSTDTQYF

V: TRBV27
J: TRBJ2-1
D: NA
size: once
DNA: TGTGCCAGCAGTTTCTCTTCGAATGAGCAGTTCTTC
CDR3: CASSFSSNEQFF

V: TRBV9
J: TRBJ2-3
D: NA
size: NA
DNA: TGTGCCAGCAGCCCCCATAGCGGAATTAGCACAGATACGCAGTATTTT
CDR3: CASSPHSGISTDTQYF

V: TRBV5-5
J: TRBJ1-2
D: NA
size: NA
DNA: TGTGCCAGCAGCCCCCTTGGGTATGGCTACACCTTC
CDR3: CASSPLGYGYTF

V: TRBV7-7
J: TRBJ2-2
D: NA
size: NA
DNA: TGTGCCAGCAGCTTAGCGCTTTGGACAGCGAACACCGGGGAGCTGTTTTTT
CDR3: CASSLALWTANTGELFF

V: TRBV5-1
J: TRBJ1-1
D: NA
size: NA
DNA: TGCGCCAGCACCCCCGGGGATTTGAACACTGAAGCTTTCTTT
CDR3: CASTPGDLNTEAFF

V: TRBV27
J: TRBJ1-1
D: NA
size: NA
DNA: TGTGCCAGCTCCAGAAGGATTTACACTGAAGCTTTCTTT
CDR3: CASSRRIYTEAFF

V: TRBV27
J: TRBJ1-3
D: TRBD1
size: NA
DNA: TGTGCCAGCAGTCCAGGGACAGGATTTACCGGAAACACCATATATTTT
CDR3: CASSPGTGFTGNTIYF

V: TRBV18
J: TRBJ1-5
D: NA
size: NA
DNA: TGTGCCAGCTCACCACCGGACAGCCTCAGCAATCAGCCCCAGCATTTT
CDR3: CASSPPDSLSNQPQHF

V: TRBV21-1
J: TRBJ1-1
D: NA
size: NA
DNA: TGTGCCAGCAGCAAAGAGGACAGGGTCTCGAACACTGAAGCTTTCTTT
CDR3: CASSKEDRVSNTEAFF

V: TRBV7-3
J: TRBJ2-4
D: NA
size: NA
DNA: TGTGCCAGCAGCTTAGGTAGGGGGAACGGCATTCAGTACTTC
CDR3: CASSLGRGNGIQYF

V: TRBV10-3
J: TRBJ2-5
D: NA
size: NA
DNA: TGTGCCATCAGTGTTAGGGGCGGGTCCTTCCAAGAGACCCAGTACTTC
CDR3: CAISVRGGSFQETQYF

V: TRBV2
J: TRBJ2-7
D: NA
size: once
DNA: TGTGCCAGCAAGTACGAGGAGGGGGCGCTTTTCAGGCAGTACTTC
CDR3: CASKYEEGALFRQYF

V: TRBV6-1
J: TRBJ2-1
D: TRBD2
size: NA
DNA: TGTGCCAGCAGCCCACGACTAGCGGGGTACAATGAGCAGTTCTTC
CDR3: CASSPRLAGYNEQFF

V: TRBV11-2
J: TRBJ2-1
D: NA
size: NA
DNA: TGTGCCAGCAGCCAGATGGGATCCCAGACCTACAATGAGCAGTTCTTC
CDR3: CASSQMGSQTYNEQFF

V: TRBV11-2
J: TRBJ2-1
D: TRBD2
size: once
DNA: TGTGCCAGCAGCCCGATAGCGGGAGTCTACAATGAGCAGTTCTTC
CDR3: CASSPIAGVYNEQFF

V: TRBV29-1
J: TRBJ2-7
D: NA
size: NA
DNA: TGCAGCGTTGAAGATCAATCGGCCCGTGGGGCCGAGCAGTACTTC
CDR3: CSVEDQSARGAEQYF

V: TRBV5-1
J: TRBJ1-2
D: TRBD1
size: NA
DNA: TGCGCCAGCCGCCCTGACAGGGCCGGGGACGGCTACACCTTC
CDR3: CASRPDRAGDGYTF

V: TRBV5-1
J: TRBJ1-4
D: TRBD1
size: once
DNA: TGCGCCAGCAGCCTGACAGGGGGCCCCGAAAAACTGTTTTTT
CDR3: CASSLTGGPEKLFF

V: TRBV20-1
J: TRBJ2-7
D: NA
size: once
DNA: TGCAGTGCCACTCGACACGAGCAGTACTTC
CDR3: CSATRHEQYF

V: TRBV7-9
J: TRBJ1-3
D: NA
size: once
DNA: TGTGCCAGCAGCTTAGCCGGTGGATTCTCTGGAAACACCATATATTTT
CDR3: CASSLAGGFSGNTIYF

V: TRBV6-5
J: TRBJ2-1
D: TRBD2
size: NA
DNA: TGTGCCAGCAGTTCGCTGAGCGGGAAATATAATGAGCAGTTCTTC
CDR3: CASSSLSGKYNEQFF

V: TRBV5-6
J: TRBJ2-7
D: TRBD2
size: NA
DNA: TGTGCCAGCAGCTTGGCCGTGACTAGCGCCTACGAGCAGTACTTC
CDR3: CASSLAVTSAYEQYF

V: TRBV19
J: TRBJ1-1
D: NA
size: NA
DNA: TGTGCCAGTAGTATCGGGGTTTACACTGAAGCTTTCTTT
CDR3: CASSIGVYTEAFF

V: TRBV28
J: TRBJ2-7
D: NA
size: once
DNA: TGTGCCAGCAGCCGTCTTTTGGCCGAGCAGTACTTC
CDR3: CASSRLLAEQYF

V: TRBV4-1
J: TRBJ2-7
D: TRBD2
size: NA
DNA: TGCGCCAGCAGCCCACGGGGCGGGAGGGGTACCTACGAGCAGTACTTC
CDR3: CASSPRGGRGTYEQYF